A single sample is the source of the 5 T cell receptor beta chains below, sequenced in a study of T cell repertoires in cytomegalovirus infection. TCRdb ran MiXCR on the reads and lists one entry per CDR3 protein. This repertoire shows some 150,000 distinct CDR3 sequences, about 25% found once; its top ten account for over 9.5%. The specimen sequenced was PBMCs. These receptors originate from a human donor in good health (CMV status not recorded). Some clones in this sample may be carry-over from other donors' samples.

The table lists this clonotype with many counts. The chain joins TRBV7-2 to TRBJ1-5; no firm D call. CDR1 and CDR2 from the germline V gene are SGHTA and FQGNSA. Trimming took 1 base from V and 5 from J, leaving 6 bases between them. The CDR3 is 13 amino acids. CDR3 loop: CASSLVEDQPQHF. The CDR3 coding sequence is TGTGCCAGCAGCTTAGTAGAAGATCAGCCCCAGCATTTT. Variable domain in full (rest from reference TRBV7-2 and TRBJ1-5): GAGVSQSPSNKVTEKGKDVELRCDPISGHTALYWYRQSLGQGLEFLIYFQGNSAPDKSGLPSDRFSAERTGGSVSTLTIQRTQQEDSAVYLCASSLVEDQPQHFGDGTRLSIL.

This clonotype was counted only a few times. This rearrangement joins TRBV18 to TRBJ2-4; D is perhaps TRBD2 (7 bases). V was trimmed by 6 bases and J by 2 bases, leaving 11 bases between them. Germline CDR1 KGHSH, CDR2 LQKENI. The CDR3 covers 14 residues. CDR3 bases: TGTGCCAGCTCGGGGGGGGCGACCAAAAACATTCAGTACTTC. It codes for CASSGGATKNIQYF.

This clonotype was detected only a few times. The chain combines TRBV6-1 with TRBJ2-2; a possible D gene is TRBD1 (5 bases). Germline assignment: CDR1 MNHNS and CDR2 SASEGT. V gave up 8 bases and J gave up 0 bases, with 13 bases separating them. CDR3 length: 15 amino acids. The CDR3, as DNA: TGTGCCAGCCTGACAGTCCCCTCGAACACCGGGGAGCTGTTTTTT. Encoded protein: CASLTVPSNTGELFF.

CDR3 in DNA: TGTGCCAGCAGTTACAATCAGCCCCAGCATTTT. This sequence encodes CASSYNQPQHF. This chain uses TRBV28 with TRBJ1-5; D is uncertain. The V end lost 4 bases, the J end lost 3 bases, and 1 base lay between the germline ends. The CDR3 is 11 residues long. CDR1 MDHEN and CDR2 SYDVKM come from the germline V gene. Filled out from reference TRBV28 and TRBJ1-5, the complete variable domain reads DVKVTQSSRYLVKRTGEKVFLECVQDMDHENMFWYRQDPGLGLRLIYFSYDVKMKEKGDIPEGYSVSREKKERFSLILESASTNQTSMYLCASSYNQPQHFGDGTRLSIL.

This clonotype has a handful of counts. The CDR3 here is CASQQVMNTEAFF. The CDR3 DNA is TGTGCCAGTCAACAGGTTATGAACACTGAAGCTTTCTTT. The genes are TRBV27 and TRBJ1-1; tentatively, D is TRBD1 (5 bases). The CDR3 loop spans 13 amino acids. From germline, CDR1 is MNHEY and CDR2 SMNVEV (reference sequence). The ends were cut back, 9 bases at V and 0 bases at J, with 11 bases in the middle.